This note documents a single TCR beta chain sequence. The data stem from a study of T cells in Graves' hyperthyroidism and ophthalmopathy. V gave up 6 bases and J gave up 1 base, with 13 bases separating them. From germline, CDR1 is LGHDT and CDR2 YNNKEL (reference sequence). The CDR3 loop spans 15 amino acids. Amplified regions were TCR beta CDR3 sequences from RNA transcripts. Using the HTBI primer set, a first-round RT-PCR was run on the TCR CDR3. MiXCR, run by TCRdb on the multiplex PCR reads, gives a single entry per CDR3 protein. The table shows 300,000 to 400,000 distinct CDR3 sequences, with roughly 15% occurring only once.

Sequenced sample: blood. The rearrangement uses TRBV3-1 and TRBJ1-3, with TRBD1 as a possible D gene (6 bases). This receptor was taken from a woman in her 30s with Graves' ophthalmopathy. The CDR3, as DNA: TGTGCCAGCAGGGGCTCGACAGGATCTGGAAACACCATATATTTT. Amino acid sequence: CASRGSTGSGNTIYF.